This T cell receptor beta chain was sequenced in a study of technical replicates of blood from a handful of donors. The J segment lost 4 bases and the V segment lost 1 base, leaving 11 bases of the junction unmatched. The germline V gene has CDR1 SGHVS and CDR2 FQNEAQ. This CDR3 has 17 amino acids. Assay: immunoSEQ multiplex PCR; the TCRdb copy retains only in-frame clones and omits some. The table has roughly 100,000 clones, over 90% seen once. This receptor was obtained from a human donor in good health. The sequenced sample was T cells isolated from PBMCs. The chain uses TRBV7-8 and TRBJ1-1; TRBD1 matches 8 bases. CDR3 in amino acids: CASSLVAAGGGITEAFF. CDR3 sequence (DNA): TGTGCCAGCAGCTTAGTTGCGGCAGGGGGCGGAATCACTGAAGCTTTCTTT. Full variable domain (remainder filled in from reference TRBV7-8 and TRBJ1-1): GAGVSQSPRYKVAKRGQDVALRCDPISGHVSLFWYQQALGQGPEFLTYFQNEAQLDKSGLPSDRFFAERPEGSVSTLKIQRTQQEDSAVYLCASSLVAAGGGITEAFFGQGTRLTVV.